This TCR beta chain was sequenced in a study of blood T cell repertoires in COVID-19. Study as a whole: There were acute and convalescent COVID-19 samples, and they came from the United States, Italy and Spain. In each case, the material was cDNA or gDNA derived from T cells, B-cell-depleted T cells, or PBMCs.

The authors' processing: Amplification of reference gene primers was used by the study to estimate nucleated cell counts. Only in-frame clones appear in the TCRdb table, and some are missing; sequencing was by immunoSEQ multiplex PCR. That table gives V, J and clone size, and the DNA gave D and trimming. The data contain approximately 110,000 clones, roughly 82% of them singletons. Trimming cost V 5 bases and J 4 bases, with 11 bases left between them. The CDR3 is 13 residues long. Sequenced material: peripheral blood. The chain joins TRBV12-3 or TRBV12-4 to TRBJ1-2; TRBD1 might be the D (5 bases). This sequence was found in a human donor in a cohort sampled during active COVID-19. The CDR3 reads CASSTQGSYGYTF. The CDR3 nucleotides read TGTGCCAGCAGTACTCAGGGCTCCTATGGCTACACCTTC.